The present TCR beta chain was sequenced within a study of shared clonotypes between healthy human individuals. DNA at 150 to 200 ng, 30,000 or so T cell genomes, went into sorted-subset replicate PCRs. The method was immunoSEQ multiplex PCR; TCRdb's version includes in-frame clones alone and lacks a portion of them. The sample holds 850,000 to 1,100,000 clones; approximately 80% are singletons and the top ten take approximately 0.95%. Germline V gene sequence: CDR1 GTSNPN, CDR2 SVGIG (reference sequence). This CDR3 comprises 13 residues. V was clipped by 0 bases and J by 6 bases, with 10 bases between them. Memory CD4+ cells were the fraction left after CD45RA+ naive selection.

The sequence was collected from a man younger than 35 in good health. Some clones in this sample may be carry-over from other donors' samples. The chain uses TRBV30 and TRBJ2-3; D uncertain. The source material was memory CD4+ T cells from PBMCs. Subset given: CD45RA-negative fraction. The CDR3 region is CAWSVQTGDTQYF. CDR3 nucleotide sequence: TGTGCCTGGAGTGTACAGACTGGCGATACGCAGTATTTT.